The entry that follows covers one T cell receptor beta chain sequence. No antigen is known for it. This table comes from immunoSEQ multiplex PCR, and its TCRdb copy is limited to in-frame clones, with some not included. The sample yields about 50,000 clones, 93% seen once. The data stem from a study of cytomegalovirus exposure and HLA in healthy donors. Study at large: The 120 or so validation repertoires matched the roughly 700 first-cohort repertoires in platform, a later analysis reported. Broader study findings: Associated with cytomegalovirus, according to the listing, were 150 to 200 TCR beta chains. Most observed TCR sequences were rare, whereas some public TCRs were detected in many donors.

The CDR3 length is 15 residues. Trimming took 0 bases from V and 9 from J; bases not matched to a gene: 3. CDR1 and CDR2 from the germline V gene are MNHNS and SASEGT. This clonotype was obtained from a woman in her late teens or twenties in good health and CMV-seropositive. Sequencing input: PBMCs. The chain carries TRBV6-1 and TRBJ1-6; 9 bases agree with TRBD1. CDR3 nucleotide sequence: TGTGCCAGCAGTGAAGCAGAGGACAGGGGTTCACCCCTCCACTTT. As protein: CASSEAEDRGSPLHF.